One sample yielded the 5 T cell receptor beta chains listed below, sequenced in a study of cytomegalovirus exposure and HLA in healthy donors. Use of 60 Vbeta and 13 Jbeta primers characterized the PCR. The repertoire was sequenced with immunoSEQ multiplex PCR; TCRdb's copy has only in-frame clones and lacks some. The sample shows some 190,000 clones, about 85% of them seen only once. Material: PBMCs. Receptors originate from a boy younger than 10 in good health and CMV-seronegative.

The rearrangement joins TRBV5-1 to TRBJ2-2; maybe TRBD2 (6 bases). Germline V gene lookup returns CDR1 SGHRS and CDR2 YFSETQ. Trimming pared 3 bases from V and 3 bases from J, leaving 12 bases between. The CDR3 contains 15 residues. CDR3 DNA sequence: TGCGCCAGCAGCTCTTACGGGGGAGACACCGGGGAGCTGTTTTTT. Encoded protein: CASSSYGGDTGELFF.

This chain connects TRBV6-1 to TRBJ2-3; 7 positions agree with TRBD1. V shed 6 bases and J 4 bases; nucleotides not matched to a gene: 4. The CDR3 consists of 13 residues. CDR1 and CDR2 (germline): MNHNS, SASEGT. The CDR3 DNA is TGTGCCAGCAGCCGACAGGGCGCAGATACGCAGTATTTT. It specifies CASSRQGADTQYF.

The chain employs TRBV4-2 and TRBJ2-5, with 8 bases lining up with TRBD2. Germline CDR1 LGHNA, CDR2 YNFKEQ. The J segment lost 0 bases and the V segment lost 5 bases, leaving 2 bases of the junction unmatched. The CDR3 has 14 amino acids. The chain's CDR3 is CASSSGGDQETQYF. The CDR3 DNA is TGTGCCAGCAGCTCGGGGGGGGACCAAGAGACCCAGTACTTC.

V gene TRBV30 combines with J gene TRBJ2-2; D is ambiguous. CDR1 is GTSNPN and CDR2 is SVGIG in the germline V gene (reference sequence). This CDR3 comprises 11 residues. The CDR3, as DNA: TGTGGGTTTAAACAGACCGGGGAGCTGTTTTTT. Amino acids: CGFKQTGELFF.

The chain couples TRBV30 to TRBJ2-7; D is possibly TRBD2 (5 bases). This CDR3 contains 14 residues. Trimming left V 0 bases short and J 3 bases short, with 12 bases between. Germline V CDR1 and CDR2: GTSNPN, SVGIG (reference sequence). CDR3 nucleotide sequence: TGTGCCTGGAGTGTGAGCGGCAGATTCTACGAGCAGTACGTC. This sequence encodes CAWSVSGRFYEQYV.